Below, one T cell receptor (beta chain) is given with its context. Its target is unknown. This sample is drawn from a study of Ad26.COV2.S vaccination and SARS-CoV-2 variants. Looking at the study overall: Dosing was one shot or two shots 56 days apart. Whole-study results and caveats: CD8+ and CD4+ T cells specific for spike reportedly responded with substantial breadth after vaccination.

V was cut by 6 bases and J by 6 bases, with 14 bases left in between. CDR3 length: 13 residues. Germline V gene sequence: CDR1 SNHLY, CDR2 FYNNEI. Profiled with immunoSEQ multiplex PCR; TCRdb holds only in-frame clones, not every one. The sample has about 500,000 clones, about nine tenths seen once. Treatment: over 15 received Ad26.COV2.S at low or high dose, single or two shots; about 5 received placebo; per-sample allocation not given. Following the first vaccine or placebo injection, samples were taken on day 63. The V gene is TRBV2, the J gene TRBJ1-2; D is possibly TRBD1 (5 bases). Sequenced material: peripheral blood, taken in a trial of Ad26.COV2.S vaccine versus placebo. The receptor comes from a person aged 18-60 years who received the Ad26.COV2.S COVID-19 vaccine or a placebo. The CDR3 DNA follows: TGTGCCAGCAGAGACTGGGGGGTGGATGGCTACACCTTC. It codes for CASRDWGVDGYTF.